The 23 T cell receptor beta chains below come from one sample, sequenced in a study of shared clonotypes between healthy human individuals. The naive CD8 population came from CD45RO-negative cells selected for CCR7, without terminally differentiated effector memory CD45RA+ cells. The repertoire was sequenced with immunoSEQ multiplex PCR; TCRdb's copy has only in-frame clones and lacks some. The sample includes about 2 million clones, roughly 94% of them seen just once. Sample: naive CD8+ T cells sorted from blood. The receptor source for this set is a man aged 18-30 years in good health.

Details on this clone: The same CDR3 is also encoded by other DNA sequences in this sample. The rearrangement uses TRBV6-5 and TRBJ1-1, with D unclear. Germline V gives CDR1 MNHEY, CDR2 SVGAGI. This CDR3 comprises 14 residues. The V and J ends lost 1 base and 3 bases respectively, with 9 bases between them. The CDR3 bases are TGTGCCAGCAGTTACTTCGAGGGCGACACTGAAGCTTTCTTT. It codes for CASSYFEGDTEAFF.

The chain combines TRBV5-4 with TRBJ2-3; D not resolved. V lost 1 base, J lost 4 bases, and 4 bases lay in between. The CDR3 sequence is 12 residues long. Germline CDR1 SGHNT, CDR2 YYREEE (reference sequence). The CDR3: CASSLWSDTQYF. As DNA, the CDR3 is TGTGCCAGCAGCTTGTGGTCAGATACGCAGTATTTT. The whole variable domain, remainder taken from reference TRBV5-4 and TRBJ2-3, is ETGVTQSPTHLIKTRGQQVTLRCSSQSGHNTVSWYQQALGQGPQFIFQYYREEENGRGNFPPRFSGLQFPNYSSELNVNALELDDSALYLCASSLWSDTQYFGPGTRLTVL.

The V and J genes are TRBV19 and TRBJ2-1; 7 bases agree with TRBD2. This CDR3 has 15 amino acids. Germline V gene data show CDR1 as LNHDA and CDR2 as SQIVND (reference sequence). V lost 3 bases and J lost 5; bases outside the gene matches: 7. The DNA of the CDR3 is TGTGCCAGTAGTATTCAGAGCGGGGCGAACAATGAGCAGTTCTTC. It yields the protein CASSIQSGANNEQFF. Looking up the rest from reference TRBV19 and TRBJ2-1 gives the full variable domain: DGGITQSPKYLFRKEGQNVTLSCEQNLNHDAMYWYRQDPGQGLRLIYYSQIVNDFQKGDIAEGYSVSREKKESFPLTVTSAQKNPTAFYLCASSIQSGANNEQFFGPGTRLTVL.

This chain joins TRBV7-6 and TRBJ1-1, with no clear D. CDR3 size: 15 residues. Germline V CDR1 and CDR2: SGHVS, FNYEAQ. V was clipped by 4 bases and J by 1 base, with 13 bases between them. The CDR3 DNA sequence: TGTGCCAGCAGCTCGGTTCTCGAGAGGAACACTGAAGCTTTCTTT. This sequence encodes CASSSVLERNTEAFF.

The chain couples TRBV5-1 to TRBJ2-3; D gene unclear. The V and J ends lost 0 bases and 3 bases respectively, with 11 bases between them. This CDR3 spans 15 amino acids. The germline V gene has CDR1 SGHRS and CDR2 YFSETQ. CDR3 amino acids: CASSLVASMTDTQYF. The CDR3 DNA follows: TGCGCCAGCAGCTTGGTCGCTAGTATGACAGATACGCAGTATTTT.

The chain has TRBV19 and TRBJ1-2; no reliable D call. The V gene's germline CDR1 is LNHDA and CDR2 SQIVND (reference sequence). The CDR3 is made up of 16 amino acids. With 0 bases removed from V and 4 bases from J, the gap between germline ends came to 15 bases. For the CDR3, the DNA is TGTGCCAGTAGTATAGATCTCTCCGGGAGCGGCTATGGCTACACCTTC. It is translated as CASSIDLSGSGYGYTF.

This clone was observed once. The chain joins TRBV18 to TRBJ2-7; no clear D gene. V was clipped by 3 bases and J by 4 bases, with 13 bases between them. The CDR3 runs 14 residues. The germline CDR1 and CDR2 sequences are KGHSH and LQKENI. This chain's CDR3 is CASSPPLILYEQYF. The CDR3 DNA is TGTGCCAGCTCACCTCCCTTAATCCTGTACGAGCAGTACTTC. Looking up the rest from reference TRBV18 and TRBJ2-7 gives the full variable domain: NAGVMQNPRHLVRRRGQEARLRCSPMKGHSHVYWYRQLPEEGLKFMVYLQKENIIDESGMPKERFSAEFPKEGPSILRIQQVVRGDSAAYFCASSPPLILYEQYFGPGTRLTVT.

The rearrangement joins TRBV27 to TRBJ2-1; 9 nucleotides line up with TRBD1. J lost 3 bases, V lost 5 bases, and 5 bases had no gene match. Per the germline V gene, CDR1 is MNHEY and CDR2 is SMNVEV (reference sequence). This CDR3 has 15 residues. The CDR3 DNA follows: TGTGCCAGCAGTCACCCGACAGGGGGCTACAATGAGCAGTTCTTC. It translates to CASSHPTGGYNEQFF.

The chain carries TRBV9 and TRBJ2-3; TRBD2 matches 11 bases. After removal of 4 bases from V and 4 bases from J, the junction contained 8 bases not matched to a gene. Germline loops: CDR1 SGDLS, CDR2 YYNGEE. The CDR3 runs 16 residues. As DNA, the CDR3 is TGTGCCAGCAGCCTTCGACTAGCGGGGCAACCAGATACGCAGTATTTT. It specifies CASSLRLAGQPDTQYF.

The V gene is TRBV4-3, the J gene TRBJ2-5; D is unclear. The CDR3 runs to 16 residues. The ends were cut back, 0 bases at V and 2 bases at J, with 13 bases in the middle. The germline gives CDR1 LGHNA, CDR2 YSLEER. The CDR3 bases are TGCGCCAGCAGCCAAGATATCGGTGTTGGGCAAGAGACCCAGTACTTC. This encodes CASSQDIGVGQETQYF.

CDR3 sequence: CASSLAGLTDTQYF. The CDR3 region has the DNA TGCGCCAGCAGCCTAGCGGGGCTCACAGATACGCAGTATTTT. The chain is built from TRBV10-1 and TRBJ2-3; TRBD2 matches at 9 bases. V lost 6 bases to trimming and J lost 2 bases; unmatched junction nucleotides: 3. CDR3 length: 14 residues. CDR1 is WNHNN, CDR2 SYGVQD, per germline (reference sequence).

The chain uses TRBV4-3 and TRBJ2-1, with 10 bases aligning to TRBD2. The CDR3 has 16 residues. Trimming at V came to 0 bases and at J to 7 bases, leaving 6 bases not matched to a gene. Germline V gene sequence: CDR1 LGHNA, CDR2 YSLEER. The CDR3 DNA sequence: TGCGCCAGCAGCCAAGATTGGTCTAGCGGGAGAAATGAGCAGTTCTTC. Translation: CASSQDWSSGRNEQFF.

Concerning this clone: Its ends do not fully match the called genes, so a read error is possible. This chain uses TRBV7-7 with TRBJ2-7, with a tentative D call TRBD2 (5 bases). The germline gives CDR1 SSHAT, CDR2 FNYEAQ (reference sequence). The CDR3 loop spans 17 amino acids. CDR3 amino acids: CASSPIPRDLNPYEQYF. CDR3 bases: TGTGCTAGCAGCCCAATACCCCGGGATTTAAACCCCTACGAGCAGTACTTC. Looking up the rest from reference TRBV7-7 and TRBJ2-7 gives the full variable domain: GAGVSQSPRYKVTKRGQDVTLRCDPISSHATLYWYQQALGQGPEFLTYFNYEAQPDKSGLPSDRFSAERPEGSISTLTIQRTEQRDSAMYRCASSPIPRDLNPYEQYFGPGTRLTVT.

The CDR3 sequence: CASSLALAGVIDTQYF. The CDR3 DNA is TGTGCCAGCAGCTTGGCCTTAGCGGGGGTAATAGATACGCAGTATTTT. This chain joins TRBV5-6 and TRBJ2-3, with 9 bases that match TRBD2. The CDR3 sequence is 16 residues long. The J segment lost 5 bases and the V segment lost 0 bases, leaving 7 bases of the junction unmatched. Germline loops: CDR1 SGHDT, CDR2 YYEEEE.

This rearrangement joins TRBV29-1 to TRBJ2-7; TRBD2 might be the D (6 bases). Germline V gene sequence: CDR1 SQVTM, CDR2 ANQGSEA. Between the trimmed V and J ends, which lost 0 bases and 3 bases, there was a span of 12 bases. The CDR3 spans 14 residues. The CDR3 nucleotides read TGCAGCGTTGAAGATCCAGAGGGAGGCTACGAGCAGTACTTC. Translating gives CSVEDPEGGYEQYF.

The rearrangement uses TRBV9 and TRBJ1-2, with D possibly TRBD1 on 6 matching bases. The CDR3 runs to 15 residues. The V end lost 2 bases, the J end lost 2 bases, and 13 bases lay between the germline ends. Per the germline V gene, CDR1 is SGDLS and CDR2 is YYNGEE. CDR3 amino acids: CASSVTTGGNYGYTF. CDR3 nucleotide sequence: TGTGCCAGCAGCGTTACGACAGGAGGAAACTATGGCTACACCTTC.

The chain uses TRBV19 and TRBJ2-1; 14 bases match TRBD2. CDR1 and CDR2 from the germline V gene are LNHDA and SQIVND (reference sequence). CDR3 size: 15 residues. V lost 3 bases to trimming and J lost 10 bases; unmatched junction nucleotides: 5. The CDR3 here is CASSIGLAGGLEQFF. CDR3 bases: TGTGCCAGTAGTATCGGACTAGCGGGAGGCCTGGAGCAGTTCTTC.

A word on this clone: This CDR3 is also generated by other DNA sequences in the sample. V and J are TRBV7-9 and TRBJ2-7; D gene ambiguous. The CDR3 extends over 11 amino acids. V was cut by 5 bases and J by 6 bases, with 8 bases left in between. The germline gives CDR1 SEHNR, CDR2 FQNEAQ (reference sequence). Written as DNA, the CDR3 is TGTGCCAGCAGCCTTGGGCCCGAGCAGTACTTC. Translation: CASSLGPEQYF. Using reference TRBV7-9 and TRBJ2-7 for the parts outside the CDR3, the full variable domain is DTGVSQNPRHKITKRGQNVTFRCDPISEHNRLYWYRQTLGQGPEFLTYFQNEAQLEKSRLLSDRFSAERPKGSFSTLEIQRTEQGDSAMYLCASSLGPEQYFGPGTRLTVT.

This rearrangement joins TRBV4-3 to TRBJ2-1; 9 bases agree with TRBD2. V gave up 1 base and J gave up 9 bases; unmatched junction bases: 13. Germline CDR1 reads LGHNA; CDR2 reads YSLEER. CDR3 length: 17 amino acids. The CDR3 protein is CASSQGGGLAGTGEQFF. CDR3 DNA: TGCGCCAGCAGCCAAGGGGGTGGGCTAGCGGGAACTGGTGAGCAGTTCTTC.

The CDR3 DNA is TGTGCCAGCAGCCCGGTGGTTGGAGGGCAGACTTTCTTT. It codes for CASSPVVGGQTFF. The chain combines TRBV27 with TRBJ1-1, with D hard to call. Looked up from germline, CDR1 is MNHEY and CDR2 is SMNVEV (reference sequence). CDR3 length: 13 amino acids. The germline V and J ends were trimmed by 6 bases and 12 bases, with 20 bases remaining between them.

This chain connects TRBV4-3 to TRBJ2-3; TRBD1 matches 8 bases. Germline V gene sequence: CDR1 LGHNA, CDR2 YSLEER. The CDR3 has 15 amino acids. Losses at the gene ends were 4 bases for V and 10 bases for J; bases not matched to a gene: 13. For the CDR3, the DNA is TGCGCCAGCAGCCCCCTGACAGGGGCCCAAAAGGCGCAGTATTTT. Protein: CASSPLTGAQKAQYF.

In its sample, this clone was seen once. The chain employs TRBV5-8 and TRBJ1-5; 8 nucleotides align to TRBD1. Trimming at V came to 4 bases and at J to 7 bases, leaving 7 bases not matched to a gene. Germline assignment: CDR1 SGHTS and CDR2 YDEGEE. CDR3 size: 14 residues. The CDR3 region is CASSLDRAGQPQHF. The CDR3 DNA reads TGTGCCAGCAGCCTGGACAGGGCAGGGCAGCCCCAGCATTTT.

The V gene is TRBV4-3, the J gene TRBJ2-7; possibly TRBD2 for D (6 bases). V was clipped by 1 base and J by 3 bases, with 16 bases between them. CDR3 length: 16 residues. Germline-derived CDR1 and CDR2 are LGHNA and YSLEER. This chain's CDR3 is CASSQAYAGIHYEQYF. Here the CDR3 DNA reads TGCGCCAGCAGCCAAGCGTACGCGGGAATTCACTACGAGCAGTACTTC.